The present entry profiles one T cell receptor beta chain with its context. The antigen remains undetermined. The CDR3 extends over 17 amino acids. Trimming stripped 2 bases from V and 0 bases from J, with 11 bases between. Germline assignment: CDR1 MNHNS and CDR2 SASEGT. Every sample yielded at least 6.5 million isolated PBMCs. Extraction of total RNA produced a minimum of 5.5 micrograms from each sample. Through a sample-barcoded 5' primer and a J-beta primer mix, a second PCR was run for roughly 7 to 12 cycles. TCRdb processed the 5' RACE reads anew with MiXCR; each CDR3 protein has one entry. This sample yields about 970,000 distinct CDR3 sequences, of which just over 50% are seen a single time; about a fifth belongs to the top ten. This entry is derived from a study of blood T cells in healthy people across ages. Study-level points and caveats: Relative to aged donors, long-lived donors carried more naive CD4+ cells and displayed higher diversity.

This receptor was obtained from an older woman in good health. The chain has TRBV6-1 and TRBJ1-6; D might be TRBD1 (5 bases). The specimen sequenced was blood. CDR3: CASSEFGGGSYNSPLHF. As DNA, the CDR3 is TGTGCCAGCAGTGAATTCGGGGGAGGCTCCTATAATTCACCCCTCCACTTT.